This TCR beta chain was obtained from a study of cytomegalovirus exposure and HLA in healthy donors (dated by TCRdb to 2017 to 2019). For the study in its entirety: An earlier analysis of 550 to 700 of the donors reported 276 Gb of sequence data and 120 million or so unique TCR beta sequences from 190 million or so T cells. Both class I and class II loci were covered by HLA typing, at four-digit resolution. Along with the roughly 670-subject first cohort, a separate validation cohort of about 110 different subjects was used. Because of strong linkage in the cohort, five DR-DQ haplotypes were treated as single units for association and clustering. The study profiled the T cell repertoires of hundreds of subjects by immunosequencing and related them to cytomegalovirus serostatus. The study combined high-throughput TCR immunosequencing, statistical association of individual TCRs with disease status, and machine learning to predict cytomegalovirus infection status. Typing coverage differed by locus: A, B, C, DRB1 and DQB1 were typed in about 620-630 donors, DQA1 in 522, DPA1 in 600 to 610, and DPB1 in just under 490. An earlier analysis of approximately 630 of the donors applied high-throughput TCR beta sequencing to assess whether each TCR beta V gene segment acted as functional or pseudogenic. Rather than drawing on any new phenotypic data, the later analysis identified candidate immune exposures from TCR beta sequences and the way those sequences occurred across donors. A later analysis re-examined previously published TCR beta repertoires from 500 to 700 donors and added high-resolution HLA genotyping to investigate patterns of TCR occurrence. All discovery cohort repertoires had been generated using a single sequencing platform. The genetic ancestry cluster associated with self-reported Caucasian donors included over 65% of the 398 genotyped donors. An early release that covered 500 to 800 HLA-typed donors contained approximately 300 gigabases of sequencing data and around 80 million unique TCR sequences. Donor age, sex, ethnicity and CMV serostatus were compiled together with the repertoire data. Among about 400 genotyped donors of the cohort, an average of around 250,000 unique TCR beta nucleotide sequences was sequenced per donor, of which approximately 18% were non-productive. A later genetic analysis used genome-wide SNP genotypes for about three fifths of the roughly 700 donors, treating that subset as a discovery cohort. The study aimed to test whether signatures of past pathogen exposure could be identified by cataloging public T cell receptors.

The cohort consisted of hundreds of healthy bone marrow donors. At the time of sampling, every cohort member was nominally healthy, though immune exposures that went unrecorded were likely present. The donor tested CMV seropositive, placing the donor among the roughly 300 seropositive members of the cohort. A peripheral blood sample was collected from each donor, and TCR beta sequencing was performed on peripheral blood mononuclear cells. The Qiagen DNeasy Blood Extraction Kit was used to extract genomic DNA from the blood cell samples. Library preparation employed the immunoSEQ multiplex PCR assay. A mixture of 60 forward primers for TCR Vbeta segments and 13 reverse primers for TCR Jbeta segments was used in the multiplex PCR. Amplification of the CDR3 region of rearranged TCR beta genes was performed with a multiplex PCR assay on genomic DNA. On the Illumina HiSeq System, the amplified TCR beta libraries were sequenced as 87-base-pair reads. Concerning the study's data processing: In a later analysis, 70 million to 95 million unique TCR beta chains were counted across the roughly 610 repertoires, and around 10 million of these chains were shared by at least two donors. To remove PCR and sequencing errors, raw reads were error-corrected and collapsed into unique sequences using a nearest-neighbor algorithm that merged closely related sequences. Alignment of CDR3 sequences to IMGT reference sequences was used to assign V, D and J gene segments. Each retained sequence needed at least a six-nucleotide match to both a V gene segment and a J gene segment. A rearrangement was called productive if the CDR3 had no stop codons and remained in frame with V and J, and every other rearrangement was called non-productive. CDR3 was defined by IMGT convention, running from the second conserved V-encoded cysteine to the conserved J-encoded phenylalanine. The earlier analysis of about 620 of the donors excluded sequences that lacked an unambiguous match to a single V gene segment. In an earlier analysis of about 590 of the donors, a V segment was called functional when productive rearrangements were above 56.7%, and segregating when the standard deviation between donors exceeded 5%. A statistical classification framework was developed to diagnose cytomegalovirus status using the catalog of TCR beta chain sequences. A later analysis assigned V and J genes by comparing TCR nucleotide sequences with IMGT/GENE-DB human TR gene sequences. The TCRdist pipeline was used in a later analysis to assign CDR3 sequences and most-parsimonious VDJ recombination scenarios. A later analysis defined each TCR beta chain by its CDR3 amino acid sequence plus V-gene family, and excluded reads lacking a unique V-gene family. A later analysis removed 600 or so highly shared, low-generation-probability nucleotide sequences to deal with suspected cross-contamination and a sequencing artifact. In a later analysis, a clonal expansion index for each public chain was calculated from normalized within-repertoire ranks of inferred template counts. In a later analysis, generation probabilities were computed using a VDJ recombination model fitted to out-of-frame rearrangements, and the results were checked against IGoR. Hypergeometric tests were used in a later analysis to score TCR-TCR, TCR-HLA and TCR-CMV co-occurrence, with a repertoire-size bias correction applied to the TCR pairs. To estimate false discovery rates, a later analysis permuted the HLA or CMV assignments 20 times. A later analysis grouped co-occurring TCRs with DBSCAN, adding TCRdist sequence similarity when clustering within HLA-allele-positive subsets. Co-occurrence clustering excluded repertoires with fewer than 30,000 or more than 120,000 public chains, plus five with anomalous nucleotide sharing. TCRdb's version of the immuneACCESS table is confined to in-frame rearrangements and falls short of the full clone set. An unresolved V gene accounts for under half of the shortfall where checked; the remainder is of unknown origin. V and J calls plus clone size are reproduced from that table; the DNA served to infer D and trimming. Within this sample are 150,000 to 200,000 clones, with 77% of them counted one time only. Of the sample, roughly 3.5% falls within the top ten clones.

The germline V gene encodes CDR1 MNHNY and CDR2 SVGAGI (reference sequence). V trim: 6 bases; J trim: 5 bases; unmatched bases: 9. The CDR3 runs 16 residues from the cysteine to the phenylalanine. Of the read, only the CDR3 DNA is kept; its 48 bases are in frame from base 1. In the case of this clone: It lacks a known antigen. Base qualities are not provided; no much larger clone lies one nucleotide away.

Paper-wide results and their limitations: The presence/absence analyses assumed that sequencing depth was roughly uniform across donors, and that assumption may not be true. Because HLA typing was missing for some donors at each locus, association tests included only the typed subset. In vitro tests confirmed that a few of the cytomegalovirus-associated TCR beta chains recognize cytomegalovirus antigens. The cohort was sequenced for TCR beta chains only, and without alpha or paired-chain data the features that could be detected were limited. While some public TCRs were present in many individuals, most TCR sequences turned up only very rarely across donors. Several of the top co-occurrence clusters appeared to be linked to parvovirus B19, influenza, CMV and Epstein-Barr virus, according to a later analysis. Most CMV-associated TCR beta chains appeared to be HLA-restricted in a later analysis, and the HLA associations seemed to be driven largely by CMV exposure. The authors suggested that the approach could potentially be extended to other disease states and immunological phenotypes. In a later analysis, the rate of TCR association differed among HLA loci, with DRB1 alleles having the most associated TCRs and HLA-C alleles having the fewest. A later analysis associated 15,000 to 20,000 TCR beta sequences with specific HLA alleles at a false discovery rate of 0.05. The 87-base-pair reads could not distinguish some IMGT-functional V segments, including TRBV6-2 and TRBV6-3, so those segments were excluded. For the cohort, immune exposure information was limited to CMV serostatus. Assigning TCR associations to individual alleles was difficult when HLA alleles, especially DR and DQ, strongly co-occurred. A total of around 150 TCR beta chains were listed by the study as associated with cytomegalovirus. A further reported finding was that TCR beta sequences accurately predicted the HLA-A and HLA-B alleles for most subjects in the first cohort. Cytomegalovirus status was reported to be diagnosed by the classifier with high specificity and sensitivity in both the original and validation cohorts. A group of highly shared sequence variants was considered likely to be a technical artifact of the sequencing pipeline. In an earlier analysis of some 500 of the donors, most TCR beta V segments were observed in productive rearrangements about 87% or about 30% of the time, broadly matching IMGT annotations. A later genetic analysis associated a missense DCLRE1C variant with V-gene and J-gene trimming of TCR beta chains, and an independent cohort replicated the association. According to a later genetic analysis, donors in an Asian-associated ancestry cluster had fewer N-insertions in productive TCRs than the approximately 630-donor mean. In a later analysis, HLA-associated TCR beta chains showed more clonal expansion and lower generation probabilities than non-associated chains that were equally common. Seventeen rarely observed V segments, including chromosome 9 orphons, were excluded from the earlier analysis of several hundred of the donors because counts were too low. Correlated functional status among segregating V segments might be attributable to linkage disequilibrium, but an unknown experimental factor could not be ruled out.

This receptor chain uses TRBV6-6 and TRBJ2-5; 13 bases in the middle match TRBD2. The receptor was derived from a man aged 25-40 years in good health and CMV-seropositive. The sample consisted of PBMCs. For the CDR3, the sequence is CASRPLLAGGEETQYF. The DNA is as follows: TGTGCCAGCAGACCTCTACTAGCGGGGGGGGAGGAGACCCAGTACTTC.